The source of this T cell receptor beta chain is a study of blood T cells in healthy people across ages. This CDR3 comprises 15 residues. The germline gives CDR1 SGDLS, CDR2 YYNGEE. The V gene lost 4 bases and the J gene lost 6 bases, with 20 bases spanning the gap. A second about 7 to 11 cycle PCR used barcoded and J-beta primers. Every sample produced at least 2.5 million CDR3-containing paired-end reads. Each CDR3 protein gets one entry after TCRdb re-called the 5' RACE reads with MiXCR. The table has 350,000 to 450,000 distinct CDR3 sequences, about 49% seen once. This clonotype was recorded a few times.

This receptor was obtained from a man aged 55 to 70 in good health. Sequencing was performed on blood. The chain employs TRBV9 and TRBJ2-7; a possible D gene is TRBD1 (6 bases). CDR3 residues: CASSPLLDSRSEQYF. The CDR3 nucleotides read TGTGCCAGCAGCCCATTATTGGACAGCAGATCCGAGCAGTACTTC.